Detailed here is one T cell receptor (beta chain). Its antigen is undetermined. The source of the sample is a study of post-analysis software for immune sequencing data. The study's findings and limits: Samples from one preparation batch, clustered by F measure, grouped strongly together.

Libraries were made from TCR beta cDNA, and they carried unique molecular identifiers. TCRdb redid the calling of the PCR reads with MiXCR, one entry per CDR3 protein. The table shows about 770,000 distinct CDR3 sequences, with around 45% occurring only once. Input material: blood. The sequence derives from a girl under 18 with multiple sclerosis.

The CDR3 protein is CASSDNAGGLAKNIQYF. CDR3 in DNA: TGTGCCAGCAGCGACAACGCGGGTGGGCTAGCCAAAAACATTCAGTACTTC. The chain recombines TRBV9 with TRBJ2-4; weak D call: TRBD2 (5 bases). The length of the CDR3 is 17 residues. V was clipped by 3 bases and J by 0 bases, with 16 bases between them. Germline loops: CDR1 SGDLS, CDR2 YYNGEE.